Listed below are T cell receptor beta chains from one sample, sequenced in a study of beta chain features in type 1 diabetes. The assay was immunoSEQ multiplex PCR, and TCRdb's table has in-frame clones only and misses some. This table has hundreds of thousands of clones, around 28% appearing once. The sample was naive CD4+ T cells from blood. These receptors were obtained from a man aged 18 to 30 in good health. CDR3s include the opening cysteine and the closing phenylalanine or tryptophan. The order of the fields is clone size, CDR3 length, V gene, D gene, J gene, CDR3 protein, CDR3 DNA. D genes are given only for firm matches. Clone size appears in some rows only: once, few, many, or a class for an expanded clone.

NA	15	TRBV7-9	TRBD2	TRBJ2-5	CASSRLAGAAETQYF	TGTGCCAGCAGCAGGCTAGCGGGAGCAGCAGAGACCCAGTACTTC
NA	13	TRBV5-4	TRBD1	TRBJ1-1	CASSLGQEAEAFF	TGTGCCAGCAGCCTCGGACAGGAGGCTGAAGCTTTCTTT
few	14	TRBV30	TRBD2	TRBJ2-3	CAWSLTSGIDTQYF	TGTGCCTGGAGCCTTACTAGCGGGATTGATACGCAGTATTTT
NA	15	TRBV9	NA	TRBJ2-5	CASSTTGRYQETQYF	TGTGCCAGCAGCACAACAGGGAGATACCAAGAGACCCAGTACTTC
NA	14	TRBV13	NA	TRBJ1-1	CASIGPPEDGEAFF	TGTGCCAGCATTGGCCCGCCAGAGGATGGTGAAGCTTTCTTT
few	17	TRBV2	NA	TRBJ2-3	CASRGYWRTGPPDTQYF	TGTGCCAGCAGGGGGTATTGGCGGACTGGGCCGCCAGATACGCAGTATTTT
NA	12	TRBV2	TRBD1	TRBJ2-7	CAGGDRDLEQYF	TGTGCCGGTGGGGACAGGGACCTCGAGCAGTACTTC
NA	11	TRBV20-1	NA	TRBJ2-7	CSAIHGNEQYF	TGCAGTGCCATACATGGGAACGAGCAGTACTTC
few	13	TRBV30	NA	TRBJ2-1	CACQGSSYNEQFF	TGTGCCTGCCAAGGGAGCTCCTACAATGAGCAGTTCTTC
few	16	TRBV7-6	TRBD1	TRBJ1-4	CASSRDRGQTNEKLFF	TGTGCCAGCAGCCGGGACAGGGGGCAGACTAATGAAAAACTGTTTTTT
NA	14	TRBV29-1	TRBD1	TRBJ2-7	CSVEKGQGAYEQYF	TGCAGCGTTGAAAAGGGACAGGGGGCCTACGAGCAGTACTTC
NA	12	TRBV28	NA	TRBJ2-1	CASSLLALEQFF	TGTGCCAGCAGTTTGCTGGCCCTTGAGCAGTTCTTC
few	11	TRBV12-5	NA	TRBJ1-4	CASGAFTKLFF	TGTGCTAGTGGCGCCTTTACTAAACTGTTTTTT
NA	12	TRBV29-1	NA	TRBJ2-3	CSAEGVTDTQYF	TGCAGCGCGGAAGGGGTCACAGATACGCAGTATTTT
NA	14	TRBV15	TRBD1	TRBJ2-5	CATSPVRGRETQYF	TGTGCCACCAGCCCAGTCAGGGGGCGGGAGACCCAGTACTTC
few	15	TRBV7-2	TRBD2	TRBJ2-3	CASRPRLAGTDTQYF	TGTGCCAGCAGACCCAGACTAGCAGGCACAGATACGCAGTATTTT
few	15	TRBV15	TRBD2	TRBJ2-1	CATSRLKREFNEQFF	TGTGCCACCAGCAGGCTTAAGCGGGAGTTCAATGAGCAGTTCTTC
NA	13	TRBV6-6	NA	TRBJ1-2	CASSSRTAYGYTF	TGTGCCAGCAGTTCAAGGACAGCCTACGGCTACACCTTC
few	13	TRBV4-1	NA	TRBJ2-2	CASSQDRWFGLFF	TGCGCCAGCAGCCAAGATCGCTGGTTTGGTCTGTTTTTT
NA	14	TRBV5-6	TRBD1	TRBJ1-2	CASSPGQGAPRYTF	TGTGCCAGCAGCCCCGGACAGGGGGCTCCTCGCTACACCTTC
NA	12	TRBV29-1	NA	TRBJ2-3	CSARKAPDTQYF	TGCAGCGCACGAAAGGCCCCAGATACGCAGTATTTT
NA	13	TRBV28	NA	TRBJ2-7	CASSFGSGPELYF	TGTGCCAGCAGTTTTGGGTCAGGGCCGGAGTTGTACTTC
NA	17	TRBV7-2	TRBD2	TRBJ2-1	CASSDRIATSGNNEQFF	TGTGCCAGCAGTGACAGGATCGCGACTAGCGGGAACAATGAGCAGTTCTTC
NA	13	TRBV5-1	NA	TRBJ1-2	CASSWDTRYGYTF	TGCGCCAGCAGCTGGGACACTCGCTATGGCTACACCTTC
few	15	TRBV4-3	TRBD2	TRBJ2-5	CASSHGTSGQETQYF	TGCGCCAGCAGCCACGGGACTAGCGGCCAAGAGACCCAGTACTTC
few	14	TRBV29-1	NA	TRBJ2-1	CSVVILRSNNEQFF	TGCAGCGTTGTTATACTACGAAGTAACAATGAGCAGTTCTTC
NA	14	TRBV7-2	NA	TRBJ2-1	CASSLVRRDNEQFF	TGTGCCAGCAGCTTAGTGCGGCGGGACAATGAGCAGTTCTTC
NA	14	TRBV29-1	NA	TRBJ1-1	CSVDGRMGRTEAFF	TGCAGCGTTGACGGCCGGATGGGAAGAACTGAAGCTTTCTTT
NA	18	TRBV4-3	TRBD2	TRBJ2-5	CASSHGTSMGWDQETQYF	TGCGCCAGCAGCCACGGGACTAGCATGGGGTGGGACCAAGAGACCCAGTACTTC
NA	15	TRBV30	TRBD1	TRBJ2-4	CAWSAQGTGRNIQYF	TGTGCCTGGAGTGCCCAGGGGACAGGGAGGAACATTCAGTACTTC
few	14	TRBV7-8	TRBD1	TRBJ2-1	CASSSDRGYNEQFF	TGTGCCAGCAGCTCGGACAGGGGCTACAATGAGCAGTTCTTC
few	12	TRBV2	NA	TRBJ2-5	CASSRLRETQYF	TGTGCCAGCAGTCGGTTGAGGGAGACCCAGTACTTC
few	15	TRBV11-2	NA	TRBJ2-2	CASSSYREEGGELFF	TGTGCCAGCAGCTCTTACAGGGAGGAAGGCGGGGAGCTGTTTTTT
NA	13	TRBV29-1	NA	TRBJ2-1	CSVVLGSYNEQFF	TGCAGCGTTGTTCTCGGGTCCTACAATGAGCAGTTCTTC
NA	15	TRBV7-2	TRBD1	TRBJ2-3	CASSFTRGQTDTQYF	TGTGCCAGCAGCTTTACCAGGGGGCAGACAGATACGCAGTATTTT
NA	14	TRBV5-1	NA	TRBJ2-7	CASRIQGSSYEQYF	TGCGCCAGCAGAATACAGGGATCCTCCTACGAGCAGTACTTC
NA	16	TRBV28	NA	TRBJ2-4	CASSSLRRTSRNIQYF	TGTGCCAGCAGTTCCCTTAGGCGAACTAGTAGAAACATTCAGTACTTC
NA	16	TRBV7-2	NA	TRBJ2-7	CASSLTTGRSSYEQYF	TGTGCCAGCAGCTTGACTACCGGGAGATCCTCCTACGAGCAGTACTTC
NA	12	TRBV29-1	TRBD1	TRBJ2-7	CSVEGTAYEQYF	TGCAGCGTTGAGGGGACAGCCTACGAGCAGTACTTC
NA	13	TRBV5-1	TRBD1	TRBJ2-1	CASSSGTDNEQFF	TGCGCCAGCAGCTCCGGGACAGATAATGAGCAGTTCTTC
few	13	TRBV5-1	TRBD2	TRBJ2-1	CASNGLAGDEQFF	TGCGCCAGCAACGGACTAGCGGGAGATGAGCAGTTCTTC
NA	13	TRBV10-3	NA	TRBJ1-1	CAISALPNTEAFF	TGTGCCATCAGTGCTTTACCTAACACTGAAGCTTTCTTT
few	12	TRBV23-1	NA	TRBJ2-5	CASLNFGETQYF	TGCGCCAGCCTTAATTTCGGGGAGACCCAGTACTTC
few	15	TRBV18	TRBD1	TRBJ2-1	CASSLGTGLYNEQFF	TGTGCCAGCTCACTCGGGACAGGGCTATACAATGAGCAGTTCTTC
few	14	TRBV6-1	TRBD2	TRBJ2-3	CASTVGGIADTQYF	TGTGCCAGCACGGTGGGAGGGATCGCAGATACGCAGTATTTT
NA	10	TRBV30	NA	TRBJ2-1	CAWGNNEQFF	TGTGCCTGGGGAAACAATGAGCAGTTCTTC
NA	14	TRBV7-9	TRBD1	TRBJ1-5	CASSWGTGDQPQHF	TGTGCCAGCAGCTGGGGCACAGGGGACCAGCCCCAGCATTTT
NA	13	TRBV29-1	NA	TRBJ1-3	CSVALTVGNTIYF	TGCAGCGTTGCTCTGACGGTTGGAAACACCATATATTTT
NA	16	TRBV14	TRBD2	TRBJ2-1	CASSQDGIAGVGEQFF	TGTGCCAGCAGCCAAGATGGGATAGCGGGAGTAGGTGAGCAGTTCTTC
few	15	TRBV7-2	NA	TRBJ2-1	CASSLVGSSYNEQFF	TGTGCCAGCAGCTTAGTGGGGAGCTCCTACAATGAGCAGTTCTTC
NA	15	TRBV2	TRBD1	TRBJ2-7	CASRPGQGASYEQYF	TGTGCCAGCAGACCCGGACAGGGGGCCTCCTACGAGCAGTACTTC
NA	16	TRBV5-6	NA	TRBJ2-4	CASSLRSGIAKNIQYF	TGTGCCAGCAGCTTGAGGTCCGGTATAGCCAAAAACATTCAGTACTTC
NA	15	TRBV27	NA	TRBJ1-1	CASSFGRALNTEAFF	TGTGCCAGCAGTTTTGGAAGGGCTTTGAACACTGAAGCTTTCTTT
NA	13	TRBV9	NA	TRBJ1-2	CASSVGPAHGYTF	TGTGCCAGCAGCGTAGGGCCTGCCCATGGCTACACCTTC
few	16	TRBV30	NA	TRBJ2-2	CAWSPHPRGVGGELFF	TGTGCCTGGAGTCCACACCCCCGAGGGGTCGGGGGGGAGCTGTTTTTT
few	12	TRBV10-3	NA	TRBJ2-7	CAITGSNFEQYF	TGTGCCATCACCGGCAGTAACTTCGAGCAGTACTTC
NA	17	TRBV29-1	TRBD2	TRBJ2-3	CSVTGTSGATSTDTQYF	TGCAGCGTCACCGGGACTAGCGGGGCTACTAGCACAGATACGCAGTATTTT